This TCR beta chain appears in the sequencing data of a study of blood T cell repertoires in COVID-19. Study background: From the United States, Italy and Spain came samples of acute and convalescent COVID-19. T cells, B-cell-depleted T cells, or PBMCs supplied cDNA or gDNA.

Source study methods: Nucleated cell counts were estimated from reference gene primer amplification. Here immunoSEQ multiplex PCR was the method, and the copy in TCRdb shows in-frame clones only, minus some. The V and J calls and clone size are taken from that table; D and trimming were inferred from the DNA. This table holds around 200,000 clones, 85% to 90% found once. The CDR3 extends over 16 amino acids. Trimming pared 6 bases from V and 0 bases from J, leaving 14 bases between. Germline CDR1 SEHNR, CDR2 FQNEAQ (reference sequence). This chain uses TRBV7-9 with TRBJ1-4; the D gene is possibly TRBD1 (6 bases). The material sequenced was peripheral blood. This receptor was obtained from a man in his forties or fifties with acute or convalescent COVID-19. The CDR3 reads CASRPYRDATNEKLFF. CDR3 in DNA: TGTGCCAGCAGGCCCTACAGGGACGCAACTAATGAAAAACTGTTTTTT.